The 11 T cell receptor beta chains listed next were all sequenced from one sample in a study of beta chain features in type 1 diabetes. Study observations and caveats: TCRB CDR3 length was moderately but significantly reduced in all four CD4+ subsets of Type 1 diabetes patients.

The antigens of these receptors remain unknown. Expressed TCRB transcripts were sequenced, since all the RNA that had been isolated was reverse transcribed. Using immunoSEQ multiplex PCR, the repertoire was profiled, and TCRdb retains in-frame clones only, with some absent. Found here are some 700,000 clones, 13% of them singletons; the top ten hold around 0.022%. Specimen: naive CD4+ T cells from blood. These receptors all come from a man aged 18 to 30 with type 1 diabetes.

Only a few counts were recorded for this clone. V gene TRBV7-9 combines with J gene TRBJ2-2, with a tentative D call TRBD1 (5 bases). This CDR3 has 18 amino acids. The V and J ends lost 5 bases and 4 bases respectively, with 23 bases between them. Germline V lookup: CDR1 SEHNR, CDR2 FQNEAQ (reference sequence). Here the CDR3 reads CASSKAYVQGSITGELFF. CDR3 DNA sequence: TGTGCCAGCAGCAAAGCTTATGTGCAGGGATCGATCACCGGGGAGCTGTTTTTT.

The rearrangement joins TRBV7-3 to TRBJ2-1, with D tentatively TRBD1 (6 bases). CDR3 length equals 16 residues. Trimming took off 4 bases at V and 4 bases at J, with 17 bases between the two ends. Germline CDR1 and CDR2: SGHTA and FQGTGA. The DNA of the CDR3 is TGTGCCAGCAGCTCCCAATCAGGGGATCCTTACAATGAGCAGTTCTTC. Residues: CASSSQSGDPYNEQFF.

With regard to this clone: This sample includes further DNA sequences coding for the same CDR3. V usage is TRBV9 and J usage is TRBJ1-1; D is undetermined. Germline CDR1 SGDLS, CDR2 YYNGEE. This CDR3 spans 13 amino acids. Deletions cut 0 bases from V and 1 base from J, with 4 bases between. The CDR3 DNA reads TGTGCCAGCAGCGTAGCACAGAACACTGAAGCTTTCTTT. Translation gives CASSVAQNTEAFF.

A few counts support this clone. The CDR3 loop is CASSLLDTGELFF. CDR3 nucleotides: TGTGCCAGCAGCTTATTGGACACCGGGGAGCTGTTTTTT. V usage is TRBV7-9 and J usage is TRBJ2-2; no clear D. The length of the CDR3 is 13 residues. Between the trimmed V and J ends, which lost 2 bases and 3 bases, there was a span of 4 bases. CDR1 SEHNR and CDR2 FQNEAQ come from the germline V gene (reference sequence).

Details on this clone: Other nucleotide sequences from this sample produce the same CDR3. CDR3 nucleotides: TGTGCCAGCAGCCCTGACTCCTACGAGCAGTACTTC. It encodes CASSPDSYEQYF. V and J are TRBV28 and TRBJ2-7; D call uncertain. Germline V lookup: CDR1 MDHEN, CDR2 SYDVKM. CDR3 length equals 12 residues. Trimming pared 6 bases from V and 0 bases from J, leaving 6 bases between. Together with reference TRBV28 and TRBJ2-7, the CDR3 gives the full variable domain: DVKVTQSSRYLVKRTGEKVFLECVQDMDHENMFWYRQDPGLGLRLIYFSYDVKMKEKGDIPEGYSVSREKKERFSLILESASTNQTSMYLCASSPDSYEQYFGPGTRLTVT.

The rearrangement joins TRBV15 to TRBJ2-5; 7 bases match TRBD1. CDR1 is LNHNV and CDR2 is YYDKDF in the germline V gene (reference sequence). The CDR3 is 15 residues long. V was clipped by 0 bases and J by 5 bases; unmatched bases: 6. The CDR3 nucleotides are TGTGCCACCAGCAGAGACCAAGGGGGCATCGAGACCCAGTACTTC. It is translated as CATSRDQGGIETQYF.

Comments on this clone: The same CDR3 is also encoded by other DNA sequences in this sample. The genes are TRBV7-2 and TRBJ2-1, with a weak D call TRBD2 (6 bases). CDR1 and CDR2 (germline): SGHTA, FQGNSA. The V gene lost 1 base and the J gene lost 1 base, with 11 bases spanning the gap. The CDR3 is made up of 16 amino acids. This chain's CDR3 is CASSLVGGRSYNEQFF. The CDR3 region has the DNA TGTGCCAGCAGCTTAGTTGGGGGGAGATCCTACAATGAGCAGTTCTTC. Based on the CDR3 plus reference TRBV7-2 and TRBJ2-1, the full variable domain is GAGVSQSPSNKVTEKGKDVELRCDPISGHTALYWYRQSLGQGLEFLIYFQGNSAPDKSGLPSDRFSAERTGGSVSTLTIQRTQQEDSAVYLCASSLVGGRSYNEQFFGPGTRLTVL.

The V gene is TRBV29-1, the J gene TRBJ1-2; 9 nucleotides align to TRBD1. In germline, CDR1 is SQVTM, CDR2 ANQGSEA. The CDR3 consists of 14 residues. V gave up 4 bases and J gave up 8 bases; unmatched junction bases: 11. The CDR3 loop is CSVVGQGIVGGYTF. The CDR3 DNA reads TGCAGCGTTGTCGGACAGGGGATTGTCGGAGGCTACACCTTC.

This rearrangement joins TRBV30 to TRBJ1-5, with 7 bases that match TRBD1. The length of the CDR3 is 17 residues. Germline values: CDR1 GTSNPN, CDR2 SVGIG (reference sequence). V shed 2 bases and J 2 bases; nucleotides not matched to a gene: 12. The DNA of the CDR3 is TGTGCCTGGAGTTCTACAGGGGCGATATGGGGCAATCAGCCCCAGCATTTT. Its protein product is CAWSSTGAIWGNQPQHF.

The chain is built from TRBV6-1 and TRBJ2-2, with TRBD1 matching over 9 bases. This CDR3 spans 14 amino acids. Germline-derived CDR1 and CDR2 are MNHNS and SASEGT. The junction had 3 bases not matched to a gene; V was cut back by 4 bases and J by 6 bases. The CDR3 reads CASSVDRGSGELFF. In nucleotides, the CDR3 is TGTGCCAGCAGTGTAGACAGGGGGTCCGGGGAGCTGTTTTTT.

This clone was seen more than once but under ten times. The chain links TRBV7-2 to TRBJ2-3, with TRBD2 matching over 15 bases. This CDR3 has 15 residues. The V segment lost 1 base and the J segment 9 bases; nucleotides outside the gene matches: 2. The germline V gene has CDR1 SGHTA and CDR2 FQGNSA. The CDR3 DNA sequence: TGTGCCAGCAGCTTAGGTGGGACTAGCGGGAGGACGCAGTATTTT. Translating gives CASSLGGTSGRTQYF.